A single sample is the source of the 8 T cell receptor beta chains below, sequenced in a study of T cells in localized non-small cell lung cancer. Sequenced by immunoSEQ multiplex PCR; TCRdb stores in-frame clones only, minus some. The table lists roughly 3,300 clones, approximately 24% of them singletons. The sample here was normal lung tissue next to the tumor, taken before any cancer treatment. The receptors were sampled from a man aged 40 to 70 with stage III squamous cell lung carcinoma.

By frequency in the sample, this clone is medium-sized. The chain is built from TRBV11-3 and TRBJ2-5; TRBD1 might be the D (5 bases). The CDR3 contains 15 residues. V lost 5 bases and J lost 0, with 13 bases in between. CDR1 SGHNT and CDR2 YENEEA come from the germline V gene. The CDR3 region has the DNA TGTGCCAGCAGCCCTGGGGCGCACAACCAAGAGACCCAGTACTTC. Encoded protein: CASSPGAHNQETQYF. Complete variable domain (other parts from reference TRBV11-3 and TRBJ2-5): EAGVVQSPRYKIIEKKQPVAFWCNPISGHNTLYWYLQNLGQGPELLIRYENEEAVDDSQLPKDRFSAERLKGVDSTLKIQPAELGDSAVYLCASSPGAHNQETQYFGPGTRLLVL.

This clone was seen a few times. J is TRBJ1-1 and V is TRBV28; D remains ambiguous. Germline values: CDR1 MDHEN, CDR2 SYDVKM. CDR3 size: 14 residues. With 6 bases removed from V and 1 base from J, the gap between germline ends came to 12 bases. CDR3 nucleotide sequence: TGTGCCAGCAGCCAACAAGGGAGGAACACTGAAGCTTTCTTT. Amino acid sequence: CASSQQGRNTEAFF.

A few counts support this clone. V usage is TRBV6-8 and J usage is TRBJ1-4; D is unclear. Between the trimmed V and J ends, which lost 9 bases and 0 bases, there was a span of 8 bases. The CDR3 sequence is 13 residues long. From germline, CDR1 is MNHGY and CDR2 SAAAGT. The CDR3 sequence: CASVMATNEKLFF. CDR3 bases: TGTGCCAGTGTGATGGCAACTAATGAAAAACTGTTTTTT.

This clone was seen more than once but under ten times. The chain is built from TRBV6-8 and TRBJ2-5; unclear D gene. Per the germline V gene, CDR1 is MNHGY and CDR2 is SAAAGT. Trimming shortened V by 7 bases and J by 6 bases, and 15 bases separated the two germline ends. The CDR3 extends over 13 amino acids. Here the CDR3 DNA reads TGTGCCAGCAAAGCGTTCGACTGGAAGACCCAGTACTTC. Its translation is CASKAFDWKTQYF.

The chain carries TRBV28 and TRBJ1-6; D may be TRBD1 (5 bases). This CDR3 spans 17 amino acids. Germline assignment: CDR1 MDHEN and CDR2 SYDVKM. V lost 4 bases and J lost 0, with 13 bases in between. As DNA, the CDR3 is TGTGCCAGCAGTTCAGACAGTTGGAGCTCCTATAATTCACCCCTCCACTTT. Residues: CASSSDSWSSYNSPLHF.

The chain employs TRBV5-1 and TRBJ1-1, with 7 positions matching TRBD1. Unmatched junction bases numbered 11, after V lost 4 bases and J lost 8 bases. Germline V gene sequence: CDR1 SGHRS, CDR2 YFSETQ. This CDR3 comprises 14 residues. The DNA of the CDR3 is TGCGCCAGCAGCCTAGGGGGCGTCAGCCGAGAAGCTTTCTTT. Protein product: CASSLGGVSREAFF.

The chain recombines TRBV9 with TRBJ1-2; a weak D match, TRBD1 (6 bases). The V gene lost 4 bases and the J gene lost 4 bases, with 14 bases spanning the gap. Germline assignment: CDR1 SGDLS and CDR2 YYNGEE. CDR3 length: 14 amino acids. For the CDR3, the DNA is TGTGCCAGCAGCCAACAGGGTACCTCCTATGGCTACACCTTC. As protein: CASSQQGTSYGYTF.

This clone came up a few times. This CDR3 is CASSLGQTTNEKLFF. CDR3 in DNA: TGTGCCAGCAGCTTGGGACAGACAACTAATGAAAAACTGTTTTTT. The J gene is TRBJ1-4, the V gene TRBV11-3, with TRBD1 matching 7 bases. Per germline, CDR1 SGHNT and CDR2 YENEEA. The CDR3 length is 15 residues. The junction had 1 base not matched to a gene; V was cut back by 3 bases and J by 0 bases.